Shown below are 21 T cell receptor beta chains from a single sample sequenced in a study of blood T cell repertoires in COVID-19. Here immunoSEQ multiplex PCR was the method, and the copy in TCRdb shows in-frame clones only, minus some. The sample contains some 260,000 clones, 60% to 75% of which appear only once. Material: peripheral blood. These receptors originate from a woman at least 80 years old with acute or convalescent COVID-19.

The chain combines TRBV7-3 with TRBJ2-1; 10 nucleotides match TRBD1. Germline CDR1 SGHTA, CDR2 FQGTGA. The CDR3 extends over 14 amino acids. V gave up 5 bases and J gave up 4 bases; unmatched junction bases: 2. The CDR3 coding sequence is TGTGCCAGCAGCCCGGACAGGGGGTACAATGAGCAGTTCTTC. Translating gives CASSPDRGYNEQFF. The variable domain in full, with the rest retrieved from reference TRBV7-3 and TRBJ2-1, is GAGVSQTPSNKVTEKGKYVELRCDPISGHTALYWYRQSLGQGPEFLIYFQGTGAADDSGLPNDRFFAVRPEGSVSTLKIQRTERGDSAVYLCASSPDRGYNEQFFGPGTRLTVL.

This clone was seen only a few times. The gene calls are TRBV5-5 and TRBJ1-2, with D hard to call. From germline, CDR1 is SGHKS and CDR2 YYEKEE (reference sequence). Trimming took off 4 bases at V and 2 bases at J, with 12 bases between the two ends. The CDR3 has 14 residues. The CDR3, as DNA: TGTGCCAGCAGCCGGGATCAGGCAAACTATGGCTACACCTTC. Translating gives CASSRDQANYGYTF.

V and J are TRBV3-1 (or the pseudogene TRBV3-2) and TRBJ2-1; a possible D gene is TRBD1 (5 bases). This CDR3 spans 15 amino acids. V was pared by 0 bases and J by 3 bases, with 9 bases between. Germline assignment: CDR1 LGHDT and CDR2 YNNKEL (reference sequence). CDR3 DNA: TGTGCCAGCAGCCAAGATAGGCAGGGCTACAATGAGCAGTTCTTC. As protein: CASSQDRQGYNEQFF.

This clone was counted only a few times. The V call is TRBV3-1 (or the pseudogene TRBV3-2), the J call TRBJ1-6; no clear D. The CDR3 has 18 residues. CDR1 and CDR2 from the germline V gene are LGHDT and YNNKEL (reference sequence). The V end lost 0 bases, the J end lost 0 bases, and 12 bases lay between the germline ends. CDR3 DNA: TGTGCCAGCAGCCAAGAGTACAGTCTAAGCTCCTATAATTCACCCCTCCACTTT. Translated, it gives CASSQEYSLSSYNSPLHF.

The chain joins TRBV11-1 to TRBJ1-3; unclear D gene. V lost 2 bases and J lost 2, with 13 bases in between. The CDR3 loop spans 16 amino acids. In germline, CDR1 is SGHAT, CDR2 FQDESV (reference sequence). The CDR3 reads CASSLQLPGTGNTIYF. The CDR3 nucleotides read TGTGCCAGCAGCTTACAATTACCCGGGACTGGAAACACCATATATTTT.

The chain carries TRBV30 and TRBJ1-6; TRBD1 is a possible D gene (6 bases). Germline V gives CDR1 GTSNPN, CDR2 SVGIG (reference sequence). Deletions cut 4 bases from V and 7 bases from J, with 11 bases between. This CDR3 contains 13 residues. CDR3 sequence reads: CAWKVQGNSPLHF. DNA for the CDR3: TGTGCCTGGAAAGTACAGGGAAATTCACCCCTCCACTTT. The variable domain in full, completed from reference TRBV30 and TRBJ1-6, reads SQTIHQWPATLVQPVGSPLSLECTVEGTSNPNLYWYRQAAGRGLQLLFYSVGIGQISSEVPQNLSASRPQDRQFILSSKKLLLSDSGFYLCAWKVQGNSPLHFGNGTRLTVT.

This chain uses TRBV29-1 with TRBJ1-1; possibly TRBD1 for D (6 bases). Germline CDR1 SQVTM, CDR2 ANQGSEA. The germline V and J ends were trimmed by 0 bases and 6 bases, with 23 bases remaining between them. CDR3 length: 17 residues. The CDR3: CSVEDPGYGGRGAEAFF. CDR3 nucleotide sequence: TGCAGCGTTGAAGATCCGGGGTATGGGGGCCGAGGGGCTGAAGCTTTCTTT.

This chain joins TRBV3-1 (or the pseudogene TRBV3-2) and TRBJ1-2, with D unclear. CDR3 length equals 14 residues. V shed 1 base and J shed 8 bases, with 14 bases lying between them. CDR1 LGHDT and CDR2 YNNKEL come from the germline V gene (reference sequence). The CDR3 here is CASSQARGSGGYTF. CDR3 nucleotides: TGTGCCAGCAGCCAAGCCAGAGGGTCCGGAGGCTACACCTTC.

This chain joins TRBV11-2 and TRBJ2-2; the match to TRBD1 covers 8 bases. Trimming took 3 bases from V and 6 from J; bases not matched to a gene: 9. In germline, CDR1 is SGHAT, CDR2 FQNNGV. This CDR3 comprises 16 residues. In nucleotides, the CDR3 is TGTGCCAGCAGCTTGAGGACAGGGCCAACACCCGGGGAGCTGTTTTTT. Translating it yields CASSLRTGPTPGELFF. The full variable domain, in which reference TRBV11-2 and TRBJ2-2 provide the parts outside the CDR3, is EAGVAQSPRYKIIEKRQSVAFWCNPISGHATLYWYQQILGQGPKLLIQFQNNGVVDDSQLPKDRFSAERLKGVDSTLKIQPAKLEDSAVYLCASSLRTGPTPGELFFGEGSRLTVL.

The gene calls are TRBV7-2 and TRBJ2-7; perhaps TRBD2 as D (6 bases). With 4 bases removed from V and 7 bases from J, the gap between germline ends came to 23 bases. CDR1 is SGHTA, CDR2 FQGNSA, per germline. The CDR3 has 16 amino acids. The CDR3 is CASSSVAVGRAREQYF. In DNA, the CDR3 is TGTGCCAGCAGCTCTGTAGCGGTGGGGCGAGCTAGGGAGCAGTACTTC.

This chain joins TRBV11-2 and TRBJ1-1; D uncertain. V lost 5 bases to trimming and J lost 5 bases, with 15 bases between them. CDR1 and CDR2 from the germline V gene are SGHAT and FQNNGV. The CDR3 length is 14 residues. CDR3 bases: TGTGCCAGCAGCCCTCCGGTAGGGAGGACTGAAGCTTTCTTT. Translation gives CASSPPVGRTEAFF. The full variable domain, rest sourced from reference TRBV11-2 and TRBJ1-1, is EAGVAQSPRYKIIEKRQSVAFWCNPISGHATLYWYQQILGQGPKLLIQFQNNGVVDDSQLPKDRFSAERLKGVDSTLKIQPAKLEDSAVYLCASSPPVGRTEAFFGQGTRLTVV.

This clone has just a few counts. V gene TRBV2 combines with J gene TRBJ1-2, with D hard to call. Trimming removed 2 bases at V and 5 bases at J, with 15 bases between. This CDR3 contains 15 residues. CDR1 is SNHLY and CDR2 is FYNNEI in the germline V gene. CDR3 sequence: CASSESASGMYGYTF. CDR3 sequence (DNA): TGTGCCAGCAGTGAAAGCGCATCGGGGATGTATGGCTACACCTTC. The full variable domain, with the rest looked up from reference TRBV2 and TRBJ1-2, is EPEVTQTPSHQVTQMGQEVILRCVPISNHLYFYWYRQILGQKVEFLVSFYNNEISEKSEIFDDQFSVERPDGSNFTLKIRSTKLEDSAMYFCASSESASGMYGYTFGSGTRLTVV.

The CDR3 coding sequence is TGTGCCAGCAGCCCGAGCAATCAGCCCCAGCATTTT. Translating gives CASSPSNQPQHF. V and J are TRBV28 and TRBJ1-5; D unresolved. V shed 6 bases and J shed 1 base, with 4 bases lying between them. CDR3 length: 12 amino acids. Germline assignment: CDR1 MDHEN and CDR2 SYDVKM.

CDR3 in amino acids: CASSLGLGGGAAYEQYF. The DNA for the CDR3 is TGTGCCAGCAGCTTGGGCCTTGGCGGGGGGGCGGCCTACGAGCAGTACTTC. The chain uses TRBV7-9 and TRBJ2-7; 9 bases fit TRBD2. Per germline, CDR1 SEHNR and CDR2 FQNEAQ (reference sequence). The CDR3 has 17 amino acids. The V and J ends lost 3 bases and 2 bases, in that order; junction bases with no gene match: 11.

The chain joins TRBV7-2 to TRBJ1-2, with D maybe TRBD1 (6 bases). V dropped 7 bases and J dropped 2 bases, with 26 bases sitting between them. Germline values: CDR1 SGHTA, CDR2 FQGNSA. The CDR3 is 18 amino acids. CDR3 bases: TGTGCCAGCACCCTAGACGGTATTGTAGGGGGTTCAAACTATGGCTACACCTTC. Amino acid sequence: CASTLDGIVGGSNYGYTF.

The chain recombines TRBV27 with TRBJ2-3; 7 bases agree with TRBD2. CDR3 length: 14 residues. Trimming cost V 4 bases and J 2 bases; bases outside gene matches: 3. The germline V gene encodes CDR1 MNHEY and CDR2 SMNVEV (reference sequence). CDR3 in amino acids: CASSWGGITDTQYF. The CDR3 DNA is TGTGCCAGCAGTTGGGGGGGGATCACAGATACGCAGTATTTT.

The gene calls are TRBV6-6 and TRBJ1-5; the match to TRBD1 covers 7 bases. The V gene end was trimmed by 3 bases and the J gene end by 2 bases; junction bases not matched to a gene: 7. This CDR3 contains 16 residues. CDR1 is MNHNY and CDR2 is SVGAGI in the germline V gene (reference sequence). The CDR3 here is CASSYSEGAGNQPQHF. Here the CDR3 DNA reads TGTGCCAGCAGTTATTCTGAGGGGGCCGGCAATCAGCCCCAGCATTTT.

The chain is built from TRBV9 and TRBJ1-1; D call uncertain. The V end lost 0 bases, the J end lost 4 bases, and 10 bases lay between the germline ends. The CDR3 loop spans 14 amino acids. Germline V gives CDR1 SGDLS, CDR2 YYNGEE. The CDR3 spells CASSVGGARTEAFF. The CDR3 DNA sequence: TGTGCCAGCAGCGTAGGCGGTGCCCGCACTGAAGCTTTCTTT.

In this sample, this clone turned up once. The J gene is TRBJ2-1, the V gene TRBV9, with D unresolved. The CDR3 length is 15 residues. CDR1 is SGDLS and CDR2 is YYNGEE in the germline V gene. Trimming stripped 4 bases from V and 1 base from J, with 12 bases between. The CDR3 nucleotides are TGTGCCAGCAGCACCCTGGCAGGATCCTACAATGAGCAGTTCTTC. Encoded protein: CASSTLAGSYNEQFF.

The genes are TRBV14 and TRBJ1-3; D call uncertain. The germline V gene encodes CDR1 SGHDN and CDR2 FVKESK. The CDR3 runs 15 residues. The V end lost 1 base, the J end lost 7 bases, and 14 bases lay between the germline ends. CDR3: CASSQVPARGNTIYF. CDR3 DNA: TGTGCCAGCAGCCAAGTCCCCGCTCGCGGCAACACCATATATTTT.

The chain couples TRBV4-2 to TRBJ2-3, with 7 bases identical to TRBD2. This CDR3 region has 16 residues. Germline V gene data show CDR1 as LGHNA and CDR2 as YNFKEQ. J lost 2 bases, V lost 4 bases, and 9 bases had no gene match. CDR3 coding DNA: TGTGCCAGCAGCCTCGGGTCTAGCGGCTTCACAGATACGCAGTATTTT. This translates into CASSLGSSGFTDTQYF.